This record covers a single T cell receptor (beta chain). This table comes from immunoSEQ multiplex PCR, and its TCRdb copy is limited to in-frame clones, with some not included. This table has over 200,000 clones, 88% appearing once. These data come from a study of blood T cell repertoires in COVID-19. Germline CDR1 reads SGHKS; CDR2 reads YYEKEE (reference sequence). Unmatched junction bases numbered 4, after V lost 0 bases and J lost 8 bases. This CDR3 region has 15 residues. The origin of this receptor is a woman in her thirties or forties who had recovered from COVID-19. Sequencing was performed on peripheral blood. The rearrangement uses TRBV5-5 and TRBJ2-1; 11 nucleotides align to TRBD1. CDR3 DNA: TGTGCCAGCAGCTTGGCGGGGACAGGGGGAGATGAGCAGTTCTTC. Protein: CASSLAGTGGDEQFF.